Below, 20 T cell receptor beta chains from the same sample are listed, as sequenced in a study of graft-versus-host responses after intestinal transplantation. The data were produced by immunoSEQ multiplex PCR, yet TCRdb's version contains in-frame clones alone and is incomplete. The data contain about 96,000 clones, 80% to 95% of them singletons. Their specific antigens are unknown. This sample comprised unstimulated CD4+ T cells sorted from spleen or lymph node cells, obtained before intestinal transplant. These TCRs come from a human donor who received an intestinal transplant.

The chain links TRBV9 to TRBJ2-2; 10 bases line up with TRBD2. V lost 0 bases, J lost 1 base, and 3 bases stayed unmatched. The length of the CDR3 is 17 residues. The germline CDR1 and CDR2 sequences are SGDLS and YYNGEE. CDR3 protein: CASSVVAGGRNTGELFF. DNA of the CDR3: TGTGCCAGCAGCGTAGTAGCGGGAGGTAGGAACACCGGGGAGCTGTTTTTT.

The V and J genes are TRBV18 and TRBJ1-1, with 7 bases lining up with TRBD1. The length of the CDR3 is 12 residues. The V segment lost 5 bases and the J segment 11 bases; nucleotides outside the gene matches: 8. Germline V gene sequence: CDR1 KGHSH, CDR2 LQKENI. The CDR3 region is CASSGPDREAFF. Written as DNA, the CDR3 is TGTGCCAGCTCAGGACCCGACAGGGAGGCTTTCTTT.

The table lists this clone with a count of one. The CDR3 loop is CASSLSAGTDTQYF. The DNA of the CDR3 is TGTGCCAGCAGTTTATCGGCTGGCACAGATACGCAGTATTTT. The genes are TRBV27 and TRBJ2-3; D remains unclear. The CDR3 loop spans 14 amino acids. Germline CDR1 reads MNHEY; CDR2 reads SMNVEV (reference sequence). V lost 0 bases, J lost 1 base, and 5 bases lay in between.

V usage is TRBV30 and J usage is TRBJ2-1; a weak D match, TRBD1 (6 bases). The CDR3 sequence is 15 residues long. CDR1 is GTSNPN and CDR2 is SVGIG in the germline V gene (reference sequence). The V end lost 5 bases, the J end lost 0 bases, and 14 bases lay between the germline ends. The CDR3 sequence is CAWDQQGASYNEQFF. In DNA form, the CDR3 reads TGTGCCTGGGATCAACAGGGAGCCTCCTACAATGAGCAGTTCTTC.

The rearrangement joins TRBV4-3 to TRBJ1-1, with D possibly matching TRBD1 (5 bases). V was shortened by 4 bases and J by 3 bases, with 15 bases between the two germline ends. Germline V lookup: CDR1 LGHNA, CDR2 YSLEER. This CDR3 is built from 15 residues. The CDR3 nucleotides are TGCGCCAGCAGCCCGAGCAGGGCGCGGTACACTGAAGCTTTCTTT. Translation gives CASSPSRARYTEAFF.

The chain links TRBV5-4 to TRBJ1-1; a weak D match, TRBD1 (6 bases). CDR3 size: 13 residues. Germline V CDR1 and CDR2: SGHNT, YYREEE (reference sequence). The V end was cut by 3 bases, the J end by 8 bases, with 14 bases between. The CDR3 protein is CASSSGQSGEAFF. DNA for the CDR3: TGTGCCAGCAGCTCTGGACAGTCTGGGGAAGCTTTCTTT.

The chain uses TRBV11-2 and TRBJ1-2; 7 nucleotides agree with TRBD1. V was pared by 5 bases and J by 4 bases, with 10 bases of the junction left unmatched. The germline V gene encodes CDR1 SGHAT and CDR2 FQNNGV. This CDR3 spans 15 amino acids. The CDR3 spells CASSRNRDSAYGYTF. The CDR3 nucleotides are TGTGCCAGCAGCCGAAACCGGGACAGTGCCTATGGCTACACCTTC.

The chain combines TRBV18 with TRBJ2-1, with 8 nucleotides matching TRBD2. The CDR3 totals 16 residues. V dropped 2 bases and J dropped 7; count of bases not matched to a gene: 10. The germline V gene encodes CDR1 KGHSH and CDR2 LQKENI. The CDR3 protein is CASSPLREAGINEQFF. CDR3 nucleotides: TGTGCCAGCTCACCATTGCGGGAGGCAGGTATTAATGAGCAGTTCTTC.

The chain employs TRBV19 and TRBJ2-5; 7 bases agree with TRBD2. Germline CDR1 reads LNHDA; CDR2 reads SQIVND (reference sequence). With V trimmed by 5 bases and J by 7 bases, 7 bases remained unmatched. CDR3 size: 13 residues. This CDR3 is CASSSPPGGTQYF. In DNA form, the CDR3 reads TGTGCCAGTAGTTCCCCCCCGGGGGGGACCCAGTACTTC. Full variable domain (missing parts from reference TRBV19 and TRBJ2-5): DGGITQSPKYLFRKEGQNVTLSCEQNLNHDAMYWYRQDPGQGLRLIYYSQIVNDFQKGDIAEGYSVSREKKESFPLTVTSAQKNPTAFYLCASSSPPGGTQYFGPGTRLLVL.

This chain connects TRBV5-5 to TRBJ1-2; D may be TRBD1 (6 bases). Germline lookup yields CDR1 SGHKS and CDR2 YYEKEE (reference sequence). CDR3 length: 15 residues. Trimming left V 5 bases short and J 2 bases short, with 16 bases between. The DNA of the CDR3 is TGTGCCAGCAGAGGTCTGGACAGCGGAAACTATGGCTACACCTTC. Amino acid sequence: CASRGLDSGNYGYTF.

This clone was found a few times. The chain links TRBV19 to TRBJ1-3; D unclear. Germline loops: CDR1 LNHDA, CDR2 SQIVND (reference sequence). The CDR3 has 14 residues. Trimming took 2 bases from V and 5 from J, leaving 10 bases between them. The CDR3 is CASSIPGGRNTIYF. For the CDR3, the DNA is TGTGCCAGTAGTATACCTGGTGGGCGAAACACCATATATTTT.

V and J are TRBV5-1 and TRBJ1-1; possibly TRBD1 for D (5 bases). Germline V CDR1 and CDR2: SGHRS, YFSETQ. The CDR3 sequence is 14 residues long. Trimming took 0 bases from V and 7 from J, leaving 13 bases between them. In nucleotides, the CDR3 is TGCGCCAGCAGCTTGGACCGGGGGACGAGTGAAGCTTTCTTT. The encoded protein is CASSLDRGTSEAFF.

This sequence joins TRBV5-1 and TRBJ2-7, with a tentative D call TRBD2 (6 bases). The germline CDR1 and CDR2 sequences are SGHRS and YFSETQ. Trimming cost V 0 bases and J 2 bases, with 9 bases left between them. The CDR3 runs 14 residues. The DNA of the CDR3 is TGCGCCAGCAGCTTGGGGGGGGAGGCCTACGAGCAGTACTTC. Protein: CASSLGGEAYEQYF.

The J gene is TRBJ2-7, the V gene TRBV18; 10 bases agree with TRBD2. The CDR3 has 15 residues. Germline CDR1 and CDR2: KGHSH and LQKENI. J gave up 3 bases and V 3 bases, and 5 bases lay outside the gene matches. CDR3 loop: CASSPQAGGDYEQYF. The CDR3 DNA reads as TGTGCCAGCTCACCTCAAGCGGGAGGGGACTACGAGCAGTACTTC.

This clone was recorded only once. This chain uses TRBV28 with TRBJ2-1; tentative D call: TRBD2 (6 bases). CDR1 is MDHEN, CDR2 SYDVKM, per germline. This CDR3 has 13 residues. Trimming cost V 3 bases and J 6 bases, with 9 bases left between them. The CDR3 here is CASSLRRGNEQFF. The CDR3 nucleotides are TGTGCCAGCAGTTTGAGGCGGGGCAATGAGCAGTTCTTC.

The chain is built from TRBV6-1 and TRBJ1-2, with 9 nucleotides matching TRBD1. There are 13 residues in the CDR3. Trimming took 9 bases from V and 4 from J; bases not matched to a gene: 6. CDR1 is MNHNS and CDR2 is SASEGT in the germline V gene. The CDR3 DNA reads as TGTGCCAGTCAGCCGGGACAGGGCTATGGCTACACCTTC. This translates into CASQPGQGYGYTF.

The V call is TRBV2, the J call TRBJ1-4; 9 bases line up with TRBD1. J lost 2 bases, V lost 5 bases, and 3 bases had no gene match. Germline assignment: CDR1 SNHLY and CDR2 FYNNEI. This CDR3 comprises 15 residues. The CDR3 DNA is TGTGCCAGCAGTCAACAGGGGGCGACTAATGAAAAACTGTTTTTT. Translation gives CASSQQGATNEKLFF.

The chain uses TRBV19 and TRBJ1-6; D may be TRBD1 (5 bases). Deletions cut 4 bases from V and 7 bases from J, with 11 bases between. The germline CDR1 and CDR2 sequences are LNHDA and SQIVND (reference sequence). The CDR3 has 14 amino acids. In DNA, the CDR3 is TGTGCCAGTAGTACTCGACAGACGAATTCACCCCTCCACTTT. It translates to CASSTRQTNSPLHF.

The chain is built from TRBV4-2 and TRBJ2-5; D is unclear. This CDR3 has 14 residues. Germline assignment: CDR1 LGHNA and CDR2 YNFKEQ. The ends were cut back, 1 base at V and 1 base at J, with 7 bases in the middle. The CDR3 nucleotides read TGTGCCAGCAGCCAAGCGGGTAGCCAAGAGACCCAGTACTTC. This gives the protein CASSQAGSQETQYF.

The chain uses TRBV5-4 and TRBJ2-5; TRBD1 is a possible D gene (5 bases). The J call is in doubt because the DNA end fits TRBJ2-7 better. The CDR3 extends over 15 amino acids. Per the germline V gene, CDR1 is SGHNT and CDR2 is YYREEE (reference sequence). The CDR3 DNA follows: TGTGCCAGCAGCACACCCCAGGGAAGTGCCTACGAGCAGTACTTC. This encodes CASSTPQGSAYEQYF.